The clone carrying this T cell receptor (beta chain) was counted once. Method: immunoSEQ multiplex PCR; TCRdb's copy keeps in-frame clones and lacks some. The data show about 200,000 clones, around 82% seen once. The CDR3 consists of 18 residues. The trim removed 7 bases at V and 2 bases at J, leaving 20 bases unmatched. Per germline, CDR1 MDHEN and CDR2 SYDVKM. This sample stems from a study of blood T cell repertoires in COVID-19. Study-wide background: There were acute and convalescent COVID-19 samples, and they came from the United States, Italy and Spain. In each case, the material was cDNA or gDNA derived from T cells, B-cell-depleted T cells, or PBMCs.

Researchers sorted participants into cohorts using their self-reported clinical history. The sequencing input was PBMCs or T cells enriched from blood (not recorded which). The chain carries TRBV28 and TRBJ2-7, with 7 bases aligning to TRBD2. The TCR originated in a woman aged 55-70 years with acute COVID-19. The CDR3 here is CASTAFWLGGRAAYEQYF. The CDR3 bases are TGTGCCAGCACCGCATTTTGGTTAGGAGGGAGGGCCGCCTACGAGCAGTACTTC.